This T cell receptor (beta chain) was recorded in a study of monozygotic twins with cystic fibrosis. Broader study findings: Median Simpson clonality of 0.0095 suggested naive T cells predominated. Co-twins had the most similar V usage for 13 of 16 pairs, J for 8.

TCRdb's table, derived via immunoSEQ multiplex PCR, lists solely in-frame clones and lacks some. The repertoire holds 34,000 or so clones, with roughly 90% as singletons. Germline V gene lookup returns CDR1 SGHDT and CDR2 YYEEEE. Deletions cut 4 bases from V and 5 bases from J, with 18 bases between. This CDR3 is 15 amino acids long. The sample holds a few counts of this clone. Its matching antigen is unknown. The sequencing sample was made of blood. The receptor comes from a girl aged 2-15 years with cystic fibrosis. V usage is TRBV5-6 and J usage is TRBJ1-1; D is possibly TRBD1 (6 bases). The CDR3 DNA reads TGTGCCAGCAGCCCTGGACCAGGGGATAGGACTGAAGCTTTCTTT. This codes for CASSPGPGDRTEAFF. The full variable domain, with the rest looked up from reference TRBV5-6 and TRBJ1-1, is DAGVTQSPTHLIKTRGQQVTLRCSPKSGHDTVSWYQQALGQGPQFIFQYYEEEERQRGNFPDRFSGHQFPNYSSELNVNALLLGDSALYLCASSPGPGDRTEAFFGQGTRLTVV.